Presented here are 19 T cell receptor beta chains from one specimen sequenced in a study of T cell changes during pregnancy in multiple sclerosis. Produced via immunoSEQ multiplex PCR; TCRdb's table is partial and in-frame only. This sample has under 70,000 clones, with 90% to 95% found just once. Source: peripheral blood, taken in the third trimester of pregnancy. The origin of the receptors is a female donor in good health, enrolled as a control in a pregnancy study.

The gene calls are TRBV5-4 and TRBJ2-2; TRBD1 matches at 7 bases. Per the germline V gene, CDR1 is SGHNT and CDR2 is YYREEE (reference sequence). With 0 bases clipped from V and 3 bases from J, the junction kept 2 bases outside the gene matches. The CDR3 runs to 15 residues. CDR3 sequence: CASSLGRGHTGELFF. CDR3 in DNA: TGTGCCAGCAGCTTGGGAAGGGGGCACACCGGGGAGCTGTTTTTT. Full variable domain (outside the CDR3, taken from reference TRBV5-4 and TRBJ2-2): ETGVTQSPTHLIKTRGQQVTLRCSSQSGHNTVSWYQQALGQGPQFIFQYYREEENGRGNFPPRFSGLQFPNYSSELNVNALELDDSALYLCASSLGRGHTGELFFGEGSRLTVL.

The chain has TRBV7-9 and TRBJ1-2; D gene ambiguous. Germline CDR1 reads SEHNR; CDR2 reads FQNEAQ (reference sequence). The germline V and J ends were trimmed by 5 bases and 3 bases, with 10 bases remaining between them. CDR3 size: 13 residues. CDR3 amino acids: CASSPDGDYGYTF. The CDR3, as DNA: TGTGCCAGCAGCCCGGACGGGGACTATGGCTACACCTTC.

The chain carries TRBV7-8 and TRBJ2-7; 9 bases line up with TRBD1. CDR3 length: 15 residues. Unmatched junction bases numbered 4, after V lost 4 bases and J lost 0 bases. CDR1 and CDR2 (germline): SGHVS, FQNEAQ. The CDR3 reads CASSSGTGSSYEQYF. The CDR3 DNA sequence: TGTGCCAGCAGCTCCGGGACAGGGAGCTCCTACGAGCAGTACTTC.

This chain uses TRBV28 with TRBJ1-1; 8 bases agree with TRBD1. The CDR3 has 14 residues. Germline CDR1 and CDR2: MDHEN and SYDVKM. V trimming: 5 bases; J trimming: 2 bases; junction bases outside the gene matches: 4. In nucleotides, the CDR3 is TGTGCCAGCAGTGTGTCAGGGGGCAACACTGAAGCTTTCTTT. Its translation is CASSVSGGNTEAFF.

The chain combines TRBV6-5 with TRBJ2-1, with 9 positions matching TRBD2. Germline V gene sequence: CDR1 MNHEY, CDR2 SVGAGI. CDR3 length equals 15 residues. V was clipped by 8 bases and J by 0 bases; unmatched bases: 5. CDR3 nucleotides: TGTGCCAGCGCAAGAGCGGGGGGCTCCTACAATGAGCAGTTCTTC. Its translation: CASARAGGSYNEQFF.

The chain employs TRBV5-4 and TRBJ2-2; 8 bases align to TRBD1. CDR1 SGHNT and CDR2 YYREEE come from the germline V gene (reference sequence). V lost 5 bases and J lost 2; bases outside the gene matches: 5. The CDR3 is 15 residues long. Here the CDR3 DNA reads TGTGCCAGCAGTCGACAGGGGCTAAACACCGGGGAGCTGTTTTTT. Translated: CASSRQGLNTGELFF.

This sequence joins TRBV9 and TRBJ1-2; 9 nucleotides match TRBD1. V dropped 0 bases and J dropped 1; count of bases not matched to a gene: 4. Germline V gene lookup returns CDR1 SGDLS and CDR2 YYNGEE. The CDR3 is 16 amino acids. In DNA, the CDR3 is TGTGCCAGCAGCGTAGACGGGACAGGGATTAACTATGGCTACACCTTC. The encoded protein is CASSVDGTGINYGYTF. The entire variable domain, with the rest obtained from reference TRBV9 and TRBJ1-2, is as follows: DSGVTQTPKHLITATGQRVTLRCSPRSGDLSVYWYQQSLDQGLQFLIQYYNGEERAKGNILERFSAQQFPDLHSELNLSSLELGDSALYFCASSVDGTGINYGYTFGSGTRLTVV.

This sequence joins TRBV7-9 and TRBJ2-5; maybe TRBD2 (5 bases). The germline gives CDR1 SEHNR, CDR2 FQNEAQ (reference sequence). The CDR3 contains 11 residues. Trimming took off 5 bases at V and 7 bases at J, with 8 bases between the two ends. The CDR3 DNA sequence: TGTGCCAGCAGCCGAGAGGGGACCCAGTACTTC. This gives the protein CASSREGTQYF.

The CDR3 here is CASSDSTGAYGYTF. DNA of the CDR3: TGTGCCAGCAGCGATTCGACAGGGGCCTATGGCTACACCTTC. The chain combines TRBV9 with TRBJ1-2, with 8 bases that match TRBD1. This CDR3 is built from 14 residues. The ends lost 3 bases at V and 4 bases at J; junction bases unmatched: 5. CDR1 and CDR2 (germline): SGDLS, YYNGEE.

A remark on this clone: This sample also contains other DNA sequences that code for the same CDR3. The V call is TRBV7-2, the J call TRBJ1-4, with D perhaps TRBD1 (6 bases). This CDR3 contains 13 residues. Germline CDR1 is SGHTA and CDR2 is FQGNSA. The ends were cut back, 5 bases at V and 8 bases at J, with 12 bases in the middle. The CDR3 reads CASSLPGDEKLFF. In DNA, the CDR3 is TGTGCCAGCAGCCTACCAGGGGACGAAAAACTGTTTTTT.

V is TRBV5-5 and J is TRBJ2-1; 8 bases fit TRBD2. CDR3 length equals 15 residues. Germline loops: CDR1 SGHKS, CDR2 YYEKEE (reference sequence). The junction had 7 bases not matched to a gene; V was cut back by 2 bases and J by 6 bases. CDR3 amino acids: CASSFISGASNEQFF. CDR3 DNA: TGTGCCAGCAGCTTTATTAGCGGGGCCTCCAATGAGCAGTTCTTC.

V is TRBV5-4 and J is TRBJ1-1; D may be TRBD1 (5 bases). Germline CDR1 reads SGHNT; CDR2 reads YYREEE (reference sequence). The CDR3 has 15 residues. V lost 0 bases and J 1 base, leaving 10 bases between the germline ends. The CDR3 is CASSLGPQGNTEAFF. CDR3 nucleotides: TGTGCCAGCAGCTTGGGCCCCCAGGGGAACACTGAAGCTTTCTTT.

The chain employs TRBV27 and TRBJ2-1; 7 bases are shared with TRBD1. After removal of 6 bases from V and 0 bases from J, the junction contained 2 bases not matched to a gene. Germline V gene data show CDR1 as MNHEY and CDR2 as SMNVEV (reference sequence). The CDR3 contains 14 residues. Here the CDR3 DNA reads TGTGCCAGCAGACAGGGGATCTCCTACAATGAGCAGTTCTTC. Amino acid sequence: CASRQGISYNEQFF.

V gene TRBV5-5 combines with J gene TRBJ1-5, with TRBD1 identical over 12 bases. Germline V gene sequence: CDR1 SGHKS, CDR2 YYEKEE (reference sequence). Trimming at V came to 1 base and at J to 6 bases, leaving 8 bases not matched to a gene. CDR3 length equals 17 residues. The CDR3 DNA sequence: TGTGCCAGCAGCTTGTCCGGGACAGGGGGCCGCAGTCAGCCCCAGCATTTT. Its translation: CASSLSGTGGRSQPQHF.

This rearrangement joins TRBV6-5 to TRBJ1-1, with 7 bases aligning to TRBD1. Trimming cost V 5 bases and J 4 bases; bases outside gene matches: 4. The germline V gene encodes CDR1 MNHEY and CDR2 SVGAGI. This CDR3 is built from 13 residues. For the CDR3, the DNA is TGTGCCAGCAGTGAAGGGGGCCTCACTGAAGCTTTCTTT. It specifies CASSEGGLTEAFF.

The chain is built from TRBV4-1 and TRBJ2-7; 7 bases fit TRBD2. CDR1 is MGHRA, CDR2 YSYEKL, per germline. The CDR3 length is 15 residues. J gave up 3 bases and V 2 bases, and 7 bases lay outside the gene matches. The CDR3 is CASSQSPSGLYEQYF. The CDR3 nucleotides read TGCGCCAGCAGCCAATCCCCTAGCGGTCTCTACGAGCAGTACTTC.

The chain recombines TRBV9 with TRBJ2-1, with 9 nucleotides matching TRBD2. Germline V gives CDR1 SGDLS, CDR2 YYNGEE. CDR3 length: 16 amino acids. The trim removed 0 bases at V and 7 bases at J, leaving 8 bases unmatched. The CDR3 reads CASSVARGGLWNEQFF. For the CDR3, the DNA is TGTGCCAGCAGCGTAGCGCGGGGGGGCCTGTGGAATGAGCAGTTCTTC.

The rearrangement links TRBV30 to TRBJ1-4, with 7 positions matching TRBD1. Germline loops: CDR1 GTSNPN, CDR2 SVGIG (reference sequence). This CDR3 is 14 amino acids long. The trim removed 3 bases at V and 5 bases at J, leaving 6 bases unmatched. The CDR3 sequence: CAWRGGQQNEKLFF. In nucleotides, the CDR3 is TGTGCCTGGAGGGGGGGACAGCAGAATGAAAAACTGTTTTTT.

This clone was detected once. At one of its ends the junction is not consistent with the germline gene, which may arise from a read error. This chain connects TRBV7-7 to TRBJ2-2; tentative D call: TRBD2 (5 bases). Germline values: CDR1 SSHAT, CDR2 FNYEAQ (reference sequence). The CDR3 sequence is 16 residues long. CDR3 bases: TGTGCTAGCAGCTTAAGGCGGGCCTCGAACACCGGGGAGCTGTTTTTT. It codes for CASSLRRASNTGELFF.